Listed below are T cell receptor beta chains from one sample, sequenced in a study of T-cell reconstitution after alpha-beta-depleted transplantation in children. In TCRdb, the PCR reads were re-called with MiXCR into one record per CDR3 protein. In the table there are approximately 300,000 distinct CDR3 sequences, about 9.4% of which are singletons. The source material was PBMCs, sampled before TCRalphabeta/CD19-depleted stem cell transplant. The receptor source for this set is a boy in the first two years of life with acute myeloid leukemia, due to receive a stem cell transplant. Each CDR3 is given with its conserved first and last residue. D genes are given only for firm matches. Size is stated for part of the rows, as once, few or many counts, or as a class when the clone is expanded.

J gene,D gene,V gene,clone size,CDR3 DNA,CDR3 protein
TRBJ2-3,.,TRBV20-1,many,TGCAGTGCCAGCAGGACTGACCCAGATACGCAGTATTTT,CSASRTDPDTQYF
TRBJ2-2,.,TRBV14,.,TGTGCCAGCAGCCACAACGCAGGGTCCGGGGAGCTGTTTTTT,CASSHNAGSGELFF
TRBJ2-7,.,TRBV30,few,TGTGCCTGGAGGGGAGACTCCTACGAGCAGTACTTC,CAWRGDSYEQYF
TRBJ1-5,.,TRBV12-3/TRBV12-4,many,TGTGCCAGCAGTCACCCTCGACAATCGAATCAGCCCCAGCATTTT,CASSHPRQSNQPQHF
TRBJ2-7,TRBD1,TRBV7-9,few,TGTGCCAGCAGCCGACTGACAGGGAAAGCTTCCTACGAGCAGTACTTC,CASSRLTGKASYEQYF
TRBJ2-5,.,TRBV20-1,many,TGCAGTGCGAGAACGGGGCTGGAGACCCAGTACTTC,CSARTGLETQYF
TRBJ2-6,.,TRBV28,.,TGTGCCAGTATGGGGGGGGCTTCTGGGGCCAACGTCCTGACTTTC,CASMGGASGANVLTF
TRBJ2-3,.,TRBV9,many,TGTGCCAGCAGCGTAGACGAAGGAGATACGCAGTATTTT,CASSVDEGDTQYF
TRBJ2-5,.,TRBV5-1,few,TGCGCCAGCAGCTCTCACCCCGACGGAATCCAAGAGACCCAGTACTTC,CASSSHPDGIQETQYF
TRBJ2-1,TRBD2,TRBV5-1,many,TGCGCCAGCAGCTTGGTTCTAGCGGATAACAATGAGCAGTTCTTC,CASSLVLADNNEQFF
TRBJ2-5,TRBD2,TRBV28,many,TGTGCCAGCATCAAAGGGAGGGAAGAGACCCAGTACTTC,CASIKGREETQYF
TRBJ2-1,TRBD1,TRBV7-9,many,TGTGCCAGCAGCCGGGACAGCTACAATGAGCAGTTCTTC,CASSRDSYNEQFF
TRBJ2-2,TRBD1,TRBV29-1,.,TGCAGCGTTGGGGTCACAGGGGGATCTACCGGGGAGCTGTTTTTT,CSVGVTGGSTGELFF
TRBJ1-6,.,TRBV20-1,many,TGCAGTGCTAGAGATAGTAGCACAGGGCTCCCTTACCTCTATAATTCACCCCTCCACTTT,CSARDSSTGLPYLYNSPLHF
TRBJ2-4,TRBD1,TRBV7-9,few,TGTGCCAGCAGCTTTTCCGGACAGGGAAGTAGCAAAAACATTCAGTACTTC,CASSFSGQGSSKNIQYF
TRBJ1-5,TRBD1,TRBV20-1,many,TGCAGTGCTAGTGGCAGGGGGCGCGGGAATCAGCCCCAGCATTTT,CSASGRGRGNQPQHF
TRBJ1-1,.,TRBV7-2,few,TGTGCCAGCAGCTTATGGCAAACTGAAGCTTTCTTT,CASSLWQTEAFF
TRBJ2-5,.,TRBV23-1,.,TGCGCCAGCAGTCAGGCGGGGCGGGAGACCCAGTACTTC,CASSQAGRETQYF
TRBJ2-6,TRBD1,TRBV18,few,TGTGCCAGCTCGGTTACAGGGGAAACTGGGGCCAACGTCCTGACTTTC,CASSVTGETGANVLTF
TRBJ2-7,TRBD2,TRBV5-5,many,TGTGCCAGCAGCGAGGGCGGGGGGATAACCTACGAGCAGTACTTC,CASSEGGGITYEQYF
TRBJ2-1,.,TRBV6-2/TRBV6-3,many,TGTGCCAGTTTGGGAGGGGGCAGGGGCAATGAGCAGTTCTTC,CASLGGGRGNEQFF
TRBJ2-3,.,TRBV15,many,TGTGCCACCAGCAGAGACCCGGAGGTCCTAGTAGGGGATACGCAGTATTTT,CATSRDPEVLVGDTQYF
TRBJ1-1,.,TRBV20-1,many,TGCAGTGCTAGAGTCACGAACACTGAAGCTTTCTTT,CSARVTNTEAFF
TRBJ1-6,.,TRBV4-3,many,TGCGCCAGCAGCCAAGACAGAAGCTCCTATAATTCACCCCTCCACTTT,CASSQDRSSYNSPLHF
TRBJ2-3,.,TRBV6-5,many,TGTGCCAGCGGGACCGGGGGCACTACGCAGTATTTT,CASGTGGTTQYF
TRBJ2-2,.,TRBV12-3/TRBV12-4,.,TGTGCCAGCAGTTTCCCCAGGGGAAAGGCGAACACCGGGGAGCTGTTTTTT,CASSFPRGKANTGELFF
TRBJ1-4,.,TRBV15,many,TGTGCCACCAGCAGTCCCAGGGGCACTCGCTATGAAAAACTGTTTTTT,CATSSPRGTRYEKLFF
TRBJ2-5,.,TRBV10-3,many,TGTGCCACCGCTGGTGAATTGCAAGAGACCCAGTACTTC,CATAGELQETQYF
TRBJ2-7,.,TRBV12-3/TRBV12-4,.,TGTGCCAGCAGTCCCCCTAACAGGGCGACCTACGAGCAGTACTTC,CASSPPNRATYEQYF
TRBJ2-7,.,TRBV6-1,few,TGTGCCAGCAGTCAAAGGGGCACACAGGCCCCCTACGAGCAGTACTTC,CASSQRGTQAPYEQYF
TRBJ2-1,TRBD2,TRBV4-2,many,TGTGCCAGCAGCCAACAGTCTAGCGGGAGCTCCTACAATGAGCAGTTCTTC,CASSQQSSGSSYNEQFF
TRBJ2-7,.,TRBV7-2,many,TGTGCCAGCAGCGACGTCCAGACATCCTACGAGCAGTACTTC,CASSDVQTSYEQYF
TRBJ2-7,TRBD2,TRBV4-3,few,TGCGCCAGCAGCCAAGGCTGGACTAGCGGGACTGAGCAGTACTTC,CASSQGWTSGTEQYF
TRBJ1-2,.,TRBV29-1,many,TGCAGCGTTGAGGTGAACTATGGCTACACCTTC,CSVEVNYGYTF
TRBJ2-3,TRBD2,TRBV5-1,many,TGCGCCAGCAGCTTGGCTAGCGGGATGACAGATACGCAGTATTTT,CASSLASGMTDTQYF